These 14 T cell receptor beta chains share one sample of origin, sequenced in a study of T cell responses to AZD1222 COVID-19 vaccine. Only in-frame clones appear in the TCRdb table, and some are missing; sequencing was by immunoSEQ multiplex PCR. The sample lists fewer than 200,000 clones; 91% were seen once. Source: peripheral blood, taken 28 days after the second AZD1222 dose. The source is an adult who received the AZD1222 COVID-19 vaccine.

CDR3 DNA: TGCGCCAGCAGCGAGGGACAGCCGAACACTGAAGCTTTCTTT. Amino acids: CASSEGQPNTEAFF. The genes are TRBV5-1 and TRBJ1-1; 7 nucleotides agree with TRBD1. Germline V gene lookup returns CDR1 SGHRS and CDR2 YFSETQ. The CDR3 extends over 14 amino acids. The junction had 4 bases not matched to a gene; V was cut back by 4 bases and J by 1 base.

This sequence joins TRBV7-9 and TRBJ1-2; tentative D call: TRBD1 (6 bases). CDR3 length: 15 amino acids. The V and J ends lost 0 bases and 7 bases respectively, with 15 bases between them. Germline loops: CDR1 SEHNR, CDR2 FQNEAQ (reference sequence). CDR3 DNA sequence: TGTGCCAGCAGCTTAGCGCGGGGGGCGCGGGTTGGCTACACCTTC. Residues: CASSLARGARVGYTF.

This rearrangement joins TRBV30 to TRBJ1-5; TRBD1 is a possible D gene (5 bases). Germline values: CDR1 GTSNPN, CDR2 SVGIG (reference sequence). V shed 0 bases and J shed 5 bases, with 11 bases lying between them. This CDR3 has 14 residues. The CDR3 DNA sequence: TGTGCCTGGAGTGTGGGGCAGGGCCATCAGCCCCAGCATTTT. Translated, it gives CAWSVGQGHQPQHF.

In nucleotides, the CDR3 is TGTGCCAGCTCCCTGGACAGGGGGCGACAAGAGACCCAGTACTTC. As protein: CASSLDRGRQETQYF. The rearrangement joins TRBV18 to TRBJ2-5; 11 bases agree with TRBD1. V gave up 6 bases and J gave up 2 bases; unmatched junction bases: 5. CDR1 is KGHSH, CDR2 LQKENI, per germline. The CDR3 is 15 residues long.

The genes are TRBV19 and TRBJ1-6; D unresolved. Germline V gene sequence: CDR1 LNHDA, CDR2 SQIVND (reference sequence). The V gene lost 3 bases and the J gene lost 0 bases, with 9 bases spanning the gap. The CDR3 runs 16 residues. DNA of the CDR3: TGTGCCAGTAGTATCAGGCCCTACTCCTATAATTCACCCCTCCACTTT. Translation gives CASSIRPYSYNSPLHF.

The chain has TRBV27 and TRBJ1-6; 7 bases are shared with TRBD1. The V segment lost 9 bases and the J segment 7 bases; nucleotides outside the gene matches: 12. The V gene's germline CDR1 is MNHEY and CDR2 SMNVEV (reference sequence). This CDR3 comprises 15 residues. DNA for the CDR3: TGTGCCAGTAGACCGGGACAGACGGAAAATTCACCCCTCCACTTT. Translating gives CASRPGQTENSPLHF.

The gene calls are TRBV29-1 and TRBJ1-6, with D possibly matching TRBD1 (6 bases). The CDR3 is made up of 13 amino acids. The germline V gene encodes CDR1 SQVTM and CDR2 ANQGSEA. Trimming removed 5 bases at V and 7 bases at J, with 12 bases between. CDR3 sequence: CSVRTEKNSPLHF. In DNA, the CDR3 is TGCAGCGTTCGGACAGAAAAAAATTCACCCCTCCACTTT.

V usage is TRBV7-9 and J usage is TRBJ2-2; D not certain. Looked up from germline, CDR1 is SEHNR and CDR2 is FQNEAQ (reference sequence). The length of the CDR3 is 12 residues. The germline V and J ends were trimmed by 3 bases and 5 bases, with 4 bases remaining between them. The CDR3 nucleotides read TGTGCCAGCAGCTTCGGAACCGGGGAGCTGTTTTTT. Translated: CASSFGTGELFF.

This chain connects TRBV7-8 to TRBJ1-2, with D tentatively TRBD1 (5 bases). CDR3 length: 15 residues. Germline CDR1 is SGHVS and CDR2 is FQNEAQ. Trimming took 1 base from V and 4 from J, leaving 13 bases between them. CDR3 residues: CASSLGGVRSYGYTF. Written as DNA, the CDR3 is TGTGCCAGCAGCTTAGGAGGGGTCCGAAGCTATGGCTACACCTTC.

This chain joins TRBV5-6 and TRBJ1-1, with 7 positions matching TRBD1. CDR1 and CDR2 from the germline V gene are SGHDT and YYEEEE. CDR3 length equals 14 residues. Losses at the gene ends were 3 bases for V and 1 base for J; bases not matched to a gene: 3. As DNA, the CDR3 is TGTGCCAGCAGCTCCCGGACAGGGAACACTGAAGCTTTCTTT. Translated, it gives CASSSRTGNTEAFF.

This clone was picked up a small number of times. The same CDR3 is also encoded by other DNA sequences in this sample. The V gene is TRBV30, the J gene TRBJ1-3; D not resolved. In germline, CDR1 is GTSNPN, CDR2 SVGIG (reference sequence). This CDR3 has 11 amino acids. Trimming pared 0 bases from V and 4 bases from J, leaving 1 base between. CDR3 sequence (DNA): TGTGCCTGGAGTGTGGGAAACACCATATATTTT. Translated: CAWSVGNTIYF.

The V call is TRBV3-1 (or the pseudogene TRBV3-2), the J call TRBJ1-2; D uncertain. CDR1 and CDR2 (germline): LGHDT, YNNKEL (reference sequence). V lost 2 bases and J 3 bases, leaving 4 bases between the germline ends. The CDR3 is 12 residues long. In DNA form, the CDR3 reads TGTGCCAGCAGCCAAAGGGACTATGGCTACACCTTC. Its translation: CASSQRDYGYTF.

CDR3 loop: CASSLGRTNTEAFF. In DNA, the CDR3 is TGTGCCAGCAGCCTCGGACGGACTAACACTGAAGCTTTCTTT. The chain couples TRBV7-9 to TRBJ1-1; no definite D call. V lost 5 bases, J lost 2 bases, and 12 bases lay in between. Germline lookup yields CDR1 SEHNR and CDR2 FQNEAQ (reference sequence). This CDR3 is 14 amino acids long.

The CDR3 reads CASSPGQERQAPLHF. CDR3 nucleotides: TGCGCCAGCAGCCCCGGACAGGAGCGTCAGGCACCCCTCCACTTT. The rearrangement links TRBV5-1 to TRBJ1-6, with 7 bases fitting TRBD1. V shed 4 bases and J 11 bases; nucleotides not matched to a gene: 12. CDR3 length: 15 amino acids. The germline V gene has CDR1 SGHRS and CDR2 YFSETQ.